The clone carrying this T cell receptor beta chain was picked up a small number of times. Its specificity is not known. These data come from a study of beta chain features in type 1 diabetes. Background on the study: Age, gender and cell yields were alike across patients and healthy donors. Study-wide results and caveats: No resolution was reached here on whether HLA type influences TCRB rearrangement. Patients' naive, central memory and regulatory TCRB repertoires appeared more alike than those of healthy donors.

Expressed TCRB transcripts were sequenced because the entire RNA isolate underwent reverse transcription. Approximately 4 million reads was the average for naive, central memory and regulatory T cell samples. Sequencing was performed with immunoSEQ multiplex PCR; in TCRdb, only in-frame clones are kept and a portion is missing. The sample consists of roughly 400,000 clones, about 15% of them appearing once. This receptor was obtained from a woman aged 18-29 years in good health. Sample: naive CD4+ T cells from blood.

The CDR3 DNA reads as TGTGCCAGCAGCCCCGGGACAGGGGTTGTGAAAGATACGCAGTATTTT. It is translated as CASSPGTGVVKDTQYF. The rearrangement joins TRBV7-3 to TRBJ2-3, with 10 bases aligning to TRBD1. This CDR3 is built from 16 residues. Germline V CDR1 and CDR2: SGHTA, FQGTGA. V dropped 5 bases and J dropped 5; count of bases not matched to a gene: 10.